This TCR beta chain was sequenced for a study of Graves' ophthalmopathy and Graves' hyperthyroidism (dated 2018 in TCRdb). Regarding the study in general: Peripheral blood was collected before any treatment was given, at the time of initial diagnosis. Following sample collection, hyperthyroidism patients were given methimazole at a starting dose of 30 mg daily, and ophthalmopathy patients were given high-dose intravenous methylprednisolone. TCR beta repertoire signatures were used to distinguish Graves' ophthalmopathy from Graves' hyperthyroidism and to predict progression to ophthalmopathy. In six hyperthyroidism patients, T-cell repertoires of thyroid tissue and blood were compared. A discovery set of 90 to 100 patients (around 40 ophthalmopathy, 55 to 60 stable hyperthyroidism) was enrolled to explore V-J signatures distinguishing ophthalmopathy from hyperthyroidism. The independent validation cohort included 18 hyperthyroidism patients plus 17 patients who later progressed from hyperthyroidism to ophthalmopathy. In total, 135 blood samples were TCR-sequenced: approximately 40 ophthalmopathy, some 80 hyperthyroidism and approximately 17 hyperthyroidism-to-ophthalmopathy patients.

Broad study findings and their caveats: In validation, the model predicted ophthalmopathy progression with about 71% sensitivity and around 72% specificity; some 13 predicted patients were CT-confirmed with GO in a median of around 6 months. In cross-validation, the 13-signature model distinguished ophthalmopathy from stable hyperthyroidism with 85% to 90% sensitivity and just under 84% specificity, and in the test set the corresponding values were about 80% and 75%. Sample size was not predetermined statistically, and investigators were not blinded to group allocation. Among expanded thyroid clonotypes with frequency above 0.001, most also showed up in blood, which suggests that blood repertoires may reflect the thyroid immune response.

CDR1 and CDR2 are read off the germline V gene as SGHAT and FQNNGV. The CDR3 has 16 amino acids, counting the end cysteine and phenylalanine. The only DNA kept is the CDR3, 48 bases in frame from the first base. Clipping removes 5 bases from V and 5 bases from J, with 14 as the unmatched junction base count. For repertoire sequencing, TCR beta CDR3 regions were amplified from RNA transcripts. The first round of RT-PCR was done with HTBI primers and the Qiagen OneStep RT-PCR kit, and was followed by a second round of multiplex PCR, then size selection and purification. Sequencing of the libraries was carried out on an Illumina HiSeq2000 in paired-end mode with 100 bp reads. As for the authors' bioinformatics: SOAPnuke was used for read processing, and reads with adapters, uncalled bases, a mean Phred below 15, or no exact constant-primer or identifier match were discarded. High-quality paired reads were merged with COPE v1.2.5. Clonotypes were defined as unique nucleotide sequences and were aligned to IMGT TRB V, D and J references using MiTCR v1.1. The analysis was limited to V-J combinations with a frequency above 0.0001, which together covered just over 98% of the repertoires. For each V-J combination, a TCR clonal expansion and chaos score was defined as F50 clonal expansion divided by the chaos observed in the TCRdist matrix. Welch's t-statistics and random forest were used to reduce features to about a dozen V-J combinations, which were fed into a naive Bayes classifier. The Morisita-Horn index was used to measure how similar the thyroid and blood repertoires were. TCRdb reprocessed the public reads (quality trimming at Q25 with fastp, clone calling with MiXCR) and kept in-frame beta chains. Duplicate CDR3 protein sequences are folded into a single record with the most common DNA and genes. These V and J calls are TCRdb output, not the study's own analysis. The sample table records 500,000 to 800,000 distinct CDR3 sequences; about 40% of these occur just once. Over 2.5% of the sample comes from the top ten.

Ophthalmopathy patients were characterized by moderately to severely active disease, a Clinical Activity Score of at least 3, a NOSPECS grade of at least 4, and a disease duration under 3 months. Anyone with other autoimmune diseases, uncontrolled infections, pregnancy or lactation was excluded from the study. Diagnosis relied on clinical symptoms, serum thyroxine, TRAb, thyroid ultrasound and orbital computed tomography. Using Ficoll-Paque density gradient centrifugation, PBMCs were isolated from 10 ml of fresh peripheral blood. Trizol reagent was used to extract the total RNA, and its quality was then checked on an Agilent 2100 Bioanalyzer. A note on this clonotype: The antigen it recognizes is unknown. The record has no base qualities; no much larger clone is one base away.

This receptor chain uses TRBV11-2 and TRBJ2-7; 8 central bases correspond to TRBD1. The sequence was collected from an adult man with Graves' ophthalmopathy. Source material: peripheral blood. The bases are TGTGCCAGCAGCAAACTTACAGGGGGACATCCCCACGAGCAGTACTTC. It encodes CASSKLTGGHPHEQYF. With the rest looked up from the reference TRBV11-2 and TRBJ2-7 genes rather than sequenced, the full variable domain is EAGVAQSPRYKIIEKRQSVAFWCNPISGHATLYWYQQILGQGPKLLIQFQNNGVVDDSQLPKDRFSAERLKGVDSTLKIQPAKLEDSAVYLCASSKLTGGHPHEQYFGPGTRLTVT.